Listed below are T cell receptor beta chains from one sample, sequenced in a study of T cell repertoires in cytomegalovirus infection. These receptors' antigens are unknown. Each CDR3 protein is one row after TCRdb ran MiXCR on the reads. The data hold 100,000 to 150,000 distinct CDR3 sequences, with roughly a quarter observed a single time. Sequenced input: PBMCs, sequenced either directly or after in vitro stimulation (not recorded which). The receptor set was obtained from a human donor in good health (CMV status not recorded). Some clones in this sample may be carry-over from other donors' samples. The CDR3 runs from the conserved cysteine through the conserved F or W. A D gene is named only where the DNA matches it firmly. Not all rows give a size; the values are once, few, many and, for expanded clones, a class.

V: TRBV24-1; D: -; size: -; length: 14; J: TRBJ1-1; CDR3: CATSAGGVNTEAFF; DNA: TGTGCCACCAGTGCCGGGGGCGTGAACACTGAAGCTTTCTTT
V: TRBV5-1; D: -; size: -; length: 14; J: TRBJ2-2; CDR3: CASSLLKGSGELFF; DNA: TGCGCCAGCAGCTTGCTCAAAGGGTCGGGGGAGCTGTTTTTT
V: TRBV6-2/TRBV6-3; D: TRBD2; size: once; length: 18; J: TRBJ2-1; CDR3: CASSHGLAGPRAHNEQFF; DNA: TGTGCCAGCAGTCACGGGCTAGCGGGACCGAGGGCACACAATGAGCAGTTCTTC
V: TRBV7-2; D: -; size: many; length: 14; J: TRBJ1-2; CDR3: CASSLGRSNYGYTF; DNA: TGTGCCAGCAGCTTAGGACGGAGTAACTATGGCTACACCTTC
V: TRBV7-9; D: -; size: few; length: 13; J: TRBJ2-1; CDR3: CASSPIVINEQFF; DNA: TGTGCCAGCAGCCCCATAGTAATCAATGAGCAGTTCTTC
V: TRBV11-2; D: TRBD2; size: many; length: 16; J: TRBJ2-3; CDR3: CASSQGLAGAGDTQYF; DNA: TGTGCCAGCAGTCAGGGACTAGCGGGAGCGGGAGATACGCAGTATTTT
V: TRBV7-2; D: -; size: many; length: 15; J: TRBJ1-2; CDR3: CASSGGGRANYGYTF; DNA: TGTGCCAGCAGCGGGGGAGGGAGGGCTAACTATGGCTACACCTTC
V: TRBV4-1; D: TRBD2; size: few; length: 18; J: TRBJ2-3; CDR3: CASSQRRLAGGTTDTQYF; DNA: TGCGCCAGCAGCCAGCGCCGACTAGCGGGAGGGACCACAGATACGCAGTATTTT
V: TRBV6-6; D: -; size: many; length: 13; J: TRBJ1-1; CDR3: CASSVRENTEAFF; DNA: TGTGCCAGCAGTGTCCGGGAGAACACTGAAGCTTTCTTT
V: TRBV9; D: -; size: -; length: 14; J: TRBJ2-3; CDR3: CASSTQGGQDTQYF; DNA: TGTGCCAGCAGTACCCAGGGGGGGCAGGATACGCAGTATTTT
V: TRBV20-1; D: -; size: few; length: 15; J: TRBJ1-2; CDR3: CSARGGVGVRYGYTF; DNA: TGCAGTGCTAGAGGGGGGGTGGGGGTTCGCTATGGCTACACCTTC
V: TRBV7-9; D: -; size: many; length: 14; J: TRBJ1-1; CDR3: CASSIPTVNTEAFF; DNA: TGTGCCAGCAGCATACCTACTGTGAACACTGAAGCTTTCTTT
V: TRBV28; D: -; size: -; length: 13; J: TRBJ2-7; CDR3: CASSYSGGYEQYF; DNA: TGTGCCAGCAGTTATAGCGGCGGCTACGAGCAGTACTTC
V: TRBV27; D: TRBD1; size: few; length: 17; J: TRBJ2-6; CDR3: CASSLRDRPLGANVLTF; DNA: TGTGCCAGCAGTTTAAGGGACAGACCTCTGGGGGCCAACGTCCTGACTTTC
V: TRBV7-2; D: -; size: many; length: 15; J: TRBJ1-2; CDR3: CASSLESARENGYTF; DNA: TGTGCCAGCAGCTTAGAATCGGCCAGGGAGAACGGCTACACCTTC
V: TRBV7-2; D: -; size: many; length: 16; J: TRBJ1-5; CDR3: CASSLEFARAGQPQHF; DNA: TGTGCCAGCAGCTTAGAGTTCGCCAGGGCAGGGCAGCCCCAGCATTTT
V: TRBV19; D: -; size: many; length: 15; J: TRBJ2-2; CDR3: CASSKWVGNTGELFF; DNA: TGTGCCAGTAGTAAGTGGGTAGGAAACACCGGGGAGCTGTTTTTT
V: TRBV20-1; D: TRBD2; size: few; length: 12; J: TRBJ2-7; CDR3: CSAGASGYEQYF; DNA: TGCAGTGCTGGGGCTAGCGGCTACGAGCAGTACTTC
V: TRBV20-1; D: -; size: few; length: 16; J: TRBJ2-1; CDR3: CSAADVTGSSYNEQFF; DNA: TGCAGTGCTGCAGACGTGACTGGAAGCTCCTACAATGAGCAGTTCTTC
V: TRBV7-4; D: -; size: -; length: 12; J: TRBJ2-5; CDR3: CASSLAVETQYF; DNA: TGTGCCAGCAGCCTTGCGGTGGAGACCCAGTACTTC
V: TRBV24-1; D: -; size: few; length: 16; J: TRBJ2-1; CDR3: CATSDPRLRIDNEQFF; DNA: TGTGCCACCAGTGATCCACGGCTAAGGATAGACAATGAGCAGTTCTTC
V: TRBV7-2; D: TRBD1; size: -; length: 16; J: TRBJ2-6; CDR3: CASHGDRLPGANVLTF; DNA: TGTGCCTCTCACGGGGACAGGTTGCCTGGGGCCAACGTCCTGACTTTC
V: TRBV7-9; D: -; size: many; length: 16; J: TRBJ2-3; CDR3: CASSSQEFPSTDTQYF; DNA: TGTGCCAGCAGCTCCCAGGAGTTTCCTAGCACAGATACGCAGTATTTT
V: TRBV7-6; D: -; size: few; length: 13; J: TRBJ1-2; CDR3: CASSAGGDYGYTF; DNA: TGTGCCAGCAGCGCTGGGGGCGACTATGGCTACACCTTC
V: TRBV10-3; D: -; size: -; length: 12; J: TRBJ1-6; CDR3: CAISFDSSPLHF; DNA: TGTGCCATCAGTTTCGACTCTTCACCCCTCCACTTT
V: TRBV7-3; D: -; size: -; length: 14; J: TRBJ2-5; CDR3: CASSPRAAWETQYF; DNA: TGTGCCAGCAGCCCCAGGGCGGCTTGGGAGACCCAGTACTTC
V: TRBV11-2; D: TRBD2; size: many; length: 12; J: TRBJ2-7; CDR3: CATMGLSYEQYF; DNA: TGTGCAACCATGGGACTATCCTACGAGCAGTACTTC
V: TRBV12-3/TRBV12-4; D: -; size: -; length: 12; J: TRBJ2-7; CDR3: CAPWGHSYEQYF; DNA: TGTGCCCCATGGGGGCACTCCTACGAGCAGTACTTC
V: TRBV10-3; D: TRBD1; size: few; length: 14; J: TRBJ1-5; CDR3: CAINAGQGDQPQHF; DNA: TGTGCCATCAACGCGGGACAGGGAGATCAGCCCCAGCATTTT
V: TRBV4-1; D: -; size: -; length: 14; J: TRBJ2-3; CDR3: CASSQGYGTDTQYF; DNA: TGCGCCAGCAGCCAAGGCTACGGGACAGATACGCAGTATTTT
V: TRBV6-2/TRBV6-3; D: TRBD2; size: few; length: 15; J: TRBJ2-1; CDR3: CASSQGLAGIDEQFF; DNA: TGTGCCAGCAGCCAGGGACTAGCGGGAATCGATGAGCAGTTCTTC
V: TRBV6-5; D: -; size: few; length: 11; J: TRBJ2-7; CDR3: CASHGNYEQYF; DNA: TGTGCCAGCCACGGGAACTACGAGCAGTACTTC
V: TRBV2; D: -; size: -; length: 15; J: TRBJ2-3; CDR3: CASSDHSGNTDTQYF; DNA: TGTGCCAGCAGTGACCATAGCGGAAACACAGATACGCAGTATTTT
V: TRBV7-9; D: TRBD1; size: few; length: 15; J: TRBJ1-4; CDR3: CASRGQGAPNEKLFF; DNA: TGTGCCAGCAGGGGACAGGGGGCCCCTAATGAAAAACTGTTTTTT
V: TRBV7-9; D: -; size: many; length: 17; J: TRBJ2-6; CDR3: CASSQFEVSSGANVLTF; DNA: TGTGCCAGCAGCCAATTTGAAGTATCTTCTGGGGCCAACGTCCTGACTTTC
V: TRBV28; D: -; size: few; length: 14; J: TRBJ1-1; CDR3: CASRSAGSNTEAFF; DNA: TGTGCCAGCAGGAGTGCAGGGTCGAACACTGAAGCTTTCTTT
V: TRBV7-2; D: -; size: many; length: 12; J: TRBJ2-2; CDR3: CASSLVVGELFF; DNA: TGTGCCAGCAGCTTAGTCGTCGGGGAGCTGTTTTTT
V: TRBV20-1; D: -; size: -; length: 14; J: TRBJ1-5; CDR3: CSAIGLFSNQPQHF; DNA: TGCAGTGCTATAGGCCTGTTCAGCAATCAGCCCCAGCATTTT
V: TRBV19; D: TRBD2; size: -; length: 17; J: TRBJ2-1; CDR3: CASSTRRTSGTYNEQFF; DNA: TGTGCCAGTAGTACCCGTCGGACTAGCGGAACTTACAATGAGCAGTTCTTC
V: TRBV7-6; D: -; size: many; length: 16; J: TRBJ1-3; CDR3: CASSSNFRVAGNTIYF; DNA: TGTGCCAGCAGCTCAAACTTCAGGGTTGCTGGAAACACCATATATTTT